This passage covers 8 T cell receptor beta chains from one sample sequenced in a study of shared clonotypes between healthy human individuals. Sequencing used immunoSEQ multiplex PCR; TCRdb keeps in-frame clones, though not all of them. This sample yields around 500,000 clones, of which about 85% are seen a single time; roughly an eighth belongs to the top ten. Specimen: PBMCs. These receptors originate from a woman aged 40 to 49 in good health. Some clones in this sample may be carry-over from other donors' samples.

The chain uses TRBV5-1 and TRBJ1-2; possibly TRBD1 for D (5 bases). Germline V gene lookup returns CDR1 SGHRS and CDR2 YFSETQ. Trimming took off 5 bases at V and 3 bases at J, with 11 bases between the two ends. CDR3 length: 13 residues. The CDR3, as DNA: TGCGCCAGCAGTTTCGACAGCGACTATGGCTACACCTTC. It translates to CASSFDSDYGYTF. Complete variable domain (other parts from reference TRBV5-1 and TRBJ1-2): KAGVTQTPRYLIKTRGQQVTLSCSPISGHRSVSWYQQTPGQGLQFLFEYFSETQRNKGNFPGRFSGRQFSNSRSEMNVSTLELGDSALYLCASSFDSDYGYTFGSGTRLTVV.

This chain connects TRBV30 to TRBJ2-2; 8 bases match TRBD2. Germline V gene sequence: CDR1 GTSNPN, CDR2 SVGIG (reference sequence). The CDR3 spans 14 residues. The trim removed 3 bases at V and 2 bases at J, leaving 2 bases unmatched. CDR3 nucleotide sequence: TGTGCCTGGAGAACTAGCGGAAACACCGGGGAGCTGTTTTTT. Translated: CAWRTSGNTGELFF.

The chain combines TRBV30 with TRBJ2-7; 8 positions agree with TRBD1. V was clipped by 4 bases and J by 2 bases; unmatched bases: 7. The CDR3 is 14 amino acids. Germline V gene data show CDR1 as GTSNPN and CDR2 as SVGIG (reference sequence). The CDR3 coding sequence is TGTGCCTGGACTCCGAGGACAGGGACCTACGAGCAGTACTTC. Translated, it gives CAWTPRTGTYEQYF.

Worth noting for this clone: This sequence is one base from a far larger clone and is likely a read error. This sequence joins TRBV2 and TRBJ2-3; D is unresolved. CDR1 is SNHLY and CDR2 is FYNNEI in the germline V gene. The CDR3 totals 12 residues. As DNA, the CDR3 is TGTACCAGCCACACCCTCCCAGATACGCAGTATTTT. It translates to CTSHTLPDTQYF.

V gene TRBV15 combines with J gene TRBJ2-6; tentatively, D is TRBD2 (5 bases). The CDR3 totals 19 residues. Trimming removed 0 bases at V and 0 bases at J, with 15 bases between. CDR1 LNHNV and CDR2 YYDKDF come from the germline V gene (reference sequence). The chain's CDR3 is CATSRDAGGGSSGANVLTF. The CDR3 DNA sequence: TGTGCCACCAGCAGAGATGCGGGCGGTGGAAGCTCTGGGGCCAACGTCCTGACTTTC. Complete variable domain (other parts from reference TRBV15 and TRBJ2-6): DAMVIQNPRYQVTQFGKPVTLSCSQTLNHNVMYWYQQKSSQAPKLLFHYYDKDFNNEADTPDNFQSRRPNTSFCFLDIRSPGLGDTAMYLCATSRDAGGGSSGANVLTFGAGSRLTVL.

Note on this clone: This likely stems from a read error, as it lies one base from a far larger clone. The sample carries other DNA sequences with the same CDR3. The chain uses TRBV6-6 and TRBJ1-6; D is ambiguous. V dropped 2 bases and J dropped 9 bases, with 11 bases sitting between them. The CDR3 spans 14 residues. CDR1 MNHNY and CDR2 SVGAGI come from the germline V gene (reference sequence). The CDR3 DNA sequence: TGTGCCAGCAGTTACGAGGCAGGTGGTTCACCCCTCCACTTT. Protein product: CASSYEAGGSPLHF.

This chain links TRBV6-6 with TRBJ1-4; tentative D call: TRBD1 (5 bases). This CDR3 is 15 amino acids long. The germline gives CDR1 MNHNY, CDR2 SVGAGI (reference sequence). Deletions cut 4 bases from V and 7 bases from J, with 16 bases between. CDR3 sequence: CASSSQGPLGEKLFF. The CDR3, as DNA: TGTGCCAGCAGTTCCCAGGGACCTCTGGGTGAAAAACTGTTTTTT.

CDR3 loop: CASSVDGRSSYGYTF. The CDR3 bases are TGTGCCAGCAGCGTAGACGGCCGCTCCTCCTATGGCTACACCTTC. The chain employs TRBV9 and TRBJ1-2; no reliable D call. V gave up 0 bases and J gave up 4 bases, with 13 bases separating them. The CDR3 has 15 amino acids. CDR1 is SGDLS, CDR2 YYNGEE, per germline.